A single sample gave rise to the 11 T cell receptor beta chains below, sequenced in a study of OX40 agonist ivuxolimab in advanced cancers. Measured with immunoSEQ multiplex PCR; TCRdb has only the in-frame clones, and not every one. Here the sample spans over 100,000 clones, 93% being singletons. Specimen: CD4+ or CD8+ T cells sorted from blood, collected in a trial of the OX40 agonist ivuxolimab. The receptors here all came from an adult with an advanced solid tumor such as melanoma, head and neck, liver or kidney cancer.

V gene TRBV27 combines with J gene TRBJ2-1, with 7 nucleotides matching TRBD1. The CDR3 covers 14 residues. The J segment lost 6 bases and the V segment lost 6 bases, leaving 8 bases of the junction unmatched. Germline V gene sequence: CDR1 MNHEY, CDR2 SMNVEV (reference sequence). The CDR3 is CASRLGQSPNEQFF. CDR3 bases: TGTGCCAGCAGACTGGGACAGAGCCCCAATGAGCAGTTCTTC.

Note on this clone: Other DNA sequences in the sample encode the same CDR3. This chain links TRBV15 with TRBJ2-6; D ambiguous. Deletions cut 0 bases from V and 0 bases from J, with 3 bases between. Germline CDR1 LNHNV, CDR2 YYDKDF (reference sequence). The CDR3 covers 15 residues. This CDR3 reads CATSREGSGANVLTF. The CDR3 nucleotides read TGTGCCACCAGCAGAGAGGGCTCTGGGGCCAACGTCCTGACTTTC.

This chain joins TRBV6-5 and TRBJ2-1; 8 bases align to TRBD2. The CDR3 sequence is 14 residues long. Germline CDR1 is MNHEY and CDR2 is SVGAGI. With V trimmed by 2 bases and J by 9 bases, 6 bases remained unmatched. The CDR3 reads CASSYKGSGIEQFF. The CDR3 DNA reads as TGTGCCAGCAGTTACAAGGGTAGCGGGATTGAGCAGTTCTTC.

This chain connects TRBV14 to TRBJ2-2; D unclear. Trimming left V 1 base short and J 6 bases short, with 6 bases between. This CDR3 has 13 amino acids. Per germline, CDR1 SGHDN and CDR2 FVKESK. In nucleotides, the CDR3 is TGTGCCAGCAGCCAAGTCCTTGCCGGGGAGCTGTTTTTT. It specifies CASSQVLAGELFF.

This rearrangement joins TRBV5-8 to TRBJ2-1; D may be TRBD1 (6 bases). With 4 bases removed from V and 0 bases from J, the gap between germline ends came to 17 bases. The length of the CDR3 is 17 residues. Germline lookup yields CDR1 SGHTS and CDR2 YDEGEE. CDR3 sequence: CASSVYQGTPSYNEQFF. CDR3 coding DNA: TGTGCCAGCAGCGTATACCAGGGGACCCCCTCCTACAATGAGCAGTTCTTC. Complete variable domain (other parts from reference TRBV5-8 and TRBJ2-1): EAGVTQSPTHLIKTRGQQATLRCSPISGHTSVYWYQQALGLGLQFLLWYDEGEERNRGNFPPRFSGRQFPNYSSELNVNALELEDSALYLCASSVYQGTPSYNEQFFGPGTRLTVL.

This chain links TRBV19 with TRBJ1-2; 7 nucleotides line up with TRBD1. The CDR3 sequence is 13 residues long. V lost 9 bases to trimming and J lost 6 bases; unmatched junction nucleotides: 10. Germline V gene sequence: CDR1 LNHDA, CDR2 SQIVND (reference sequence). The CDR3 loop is CASLRQGSDGYTF. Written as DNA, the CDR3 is TGTGCCAGCCTACGACAGGGATCGGATGGCTACACCTTC.

As DNA, the CDR3 is TGTGCCAGTTCTGAAAATGGGGGCGCGGGCTATGGCTACACCTTC. It encodes CASSENGGAGYGYTF. This chain uses TRBV19 with TRBJ1-2, with D perhaps TRBD1 (6 bases). CDR1 is LNHDA, CDR2 SQIVND, per germline (reference sequence). The length of the CDR3 is 15 residues. Trimming stripped 8 bases from V and 4 bases from J, with 20 bases between.

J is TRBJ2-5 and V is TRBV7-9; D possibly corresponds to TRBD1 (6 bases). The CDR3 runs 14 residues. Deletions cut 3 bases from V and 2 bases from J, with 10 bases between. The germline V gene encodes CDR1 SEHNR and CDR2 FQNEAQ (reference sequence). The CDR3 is CASSFRTEQETQYF. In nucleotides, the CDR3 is TGTGCCAGCAGCTTCCGGACAGAGCAAGAGACCCAGTACTTC.

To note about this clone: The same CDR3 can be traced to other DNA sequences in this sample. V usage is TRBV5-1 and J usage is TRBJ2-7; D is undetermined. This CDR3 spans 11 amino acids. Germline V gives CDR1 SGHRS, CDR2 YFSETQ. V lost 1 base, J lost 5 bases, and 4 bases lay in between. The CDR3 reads CASSLRDEQYF. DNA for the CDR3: TGCGCCAGCAGCTTGAGAGACGAGCAGTACTTC.

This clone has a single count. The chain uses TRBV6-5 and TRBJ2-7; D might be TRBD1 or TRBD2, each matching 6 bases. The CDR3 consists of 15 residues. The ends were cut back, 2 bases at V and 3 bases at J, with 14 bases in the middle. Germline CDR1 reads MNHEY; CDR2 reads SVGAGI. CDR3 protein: CASSYTQGRDYEQYF. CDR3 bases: TGTGCCAGCAGTTACACTCAGGGGCGGGACTACGAGCAGTACTTC.

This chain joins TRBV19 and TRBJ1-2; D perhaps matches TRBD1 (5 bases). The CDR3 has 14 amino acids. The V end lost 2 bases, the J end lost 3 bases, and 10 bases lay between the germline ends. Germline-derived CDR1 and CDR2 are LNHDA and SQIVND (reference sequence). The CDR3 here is CASSIMQGHYGYTF. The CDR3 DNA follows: TGTGCCAGTAGTATAATGCAGGGCCACTATGGCTACACCTTC. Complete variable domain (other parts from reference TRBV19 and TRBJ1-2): DGGITQSPKYLFRKEGQNVTLSCEQNLNHDAMYWYRQDPGQGLRLIYYSQIVNDFQKGDIAEGYSVSREKKESFPLTVTSAQKNPTAFYLCASSIMQGHYGYTFGSGTRLTVV.